This is a list of T cell receptor beta chains from one sample in a study of T cell responses to AZD1222 COVID-19 vaccine. Data came from immunoSEQ multiplex PCR; TCRdb stores just in-frame clones and leaves some out. Found here are approximately 120,000 clones, 90% of them singletons; the top ten hold around 7.8%. Source: peripheral blood, taken on day 0 of AZD1222 vaccination. Receptor source: an adult in good health. Both conserved end residues are part of each CDR3. A D gene is named only where the DNA matches it firmly. Clone size, where shown, is once, few, many, or a class for clones that have expanded.

>TRBD2|-|TRBJ2-1|TRBV5-6
CASSLANSGRGNEQFF
TGTGCCAGCAGCTTGGCCAATAGCGGGAGGGGGAATGAGCAGTTCTTC
>-|-|TRBJ2-1|TRBV6-5
CASSRTSDTYNEQFF
TGTGCCAGCAGTCGAACTAGTGATACCTACAATGAGCAGTTCTTC
>-|-|TRBJ2-1|TRBV15
CATSRDPLVGGDEQFF
TGTGCCACCAGCAGAGATCCACTAGTCGGGGGCGATGAGCAGTTCTTC
>TRBD2|-|TRBJ2-1|TRBV10-2
CACAGGWLNEQFF
TGCGCCTGCGCGGGAGGATGGTTAAATGAGCAGTTCTTC
>-|-|TRBJ2-7|TRBV18
CASSPPGQVYEQYF
TGTGCCAGCTCACCACCGGGACAAGTCTACGAGCAGTACTTC
>TRBD1|-|TRBJ2-1|TRBV6-5
CASSLQGALHNEQFF
TGTGCCAGCAGTCTCCAGGGGGCGCTTCACAATGAGCAGTTCTTC
>-|-|TRBJ2-7|TRBV29-1
CSVRLGYEQYF
TGCAGCGTTCGACTAGGCTACGAGCAGTACTTC
>TRBD1|-|TRBJ1-4|TRBV6-5
CASRGGQAGEKLFF
TGTGCCAGCAGGGGGGGACAGGCGGGCGAAAAACTGTTTTTT
>TRBD2|-|TRBJ2-1|TRBV6-6
CASSYLAGGLDEQFF
TGTGCCAGCAGTTACCTAGCGGGAGGTCTTGATGAGCAGTTCTTC
>-|-|TRBJ1-4|TRBV2
CASSEVRSNNEKLFF
TGTGCCAGCAGTGAAGTAAGGTCCAATAATGAAAAACTGTTTTTT
>-|-|TRBJ1-1|TRBV28
CASSPTLGHYAEAFF
TGTGCCAGCAGCCCCACCCTCGGACACTACGCTGAAGCTTTCTTT
>-|few|TRBJ2-7|TRBV7-8
CASSFLDEYYEQYF
TGTGCCAGCAGCTTTTTGGACGAGTACTACGAGCAGTACTTC
>TRBD2|-|TRBJ2-3|TRBV28
CASSFGTSGLDTQYF
TGTGCCAGCAGTTTCGGGACTAGCGGGCTAGATACGCAGTATTTT
>-|-|TRBJ2-3|TRBV7-9
CASTPWGGDTQYF
TGTGCCAGCACCCCCTGGGGGGGCGATACGCAGTATTTT
>-|-|TRBJ2-4|TRBV18
CASSPPQGRRAKNIQYF
TGTGCCAGCTCACCACCGCAGGGGCGCCGAGCCAAAAACATTCAGTACTTC
>-|-|TRBJ1-2|TRBV5-8
CASSLDRVYGYTF
TGTGCCAGCAGCTTGGACAGGGTATATGGCTACACCTTC
>TRBD1|-|TRBJ2-5|TRBV3-1/TRBV3-2
CASSLNYRDRGSQYF
TGTGCCAGCAGCCTCAATTACCGGGACAGGGGTTCCCAGTACTTC
>TRBD1|-|TRBJ2-2|TRBV4-3
CASSQERTGGFGELFF
TGCGCCAGCAGCCAAGAAAGGACAGGGGGCTTCGGGGAGCTGTTTTTT
>TRBD2|-|TRBJ2-7|TRBV6-1
CASRELAGAPYEQYF
TGTGCCAGCCGTGAACTTGCGGGAGCCCCCTACGAGCAGTACTTC
>-|-|TRBJ1-2|TRBV12-3/TRBV12-4
CASSLGQYGYTF
TGTGCCAGCAGCCTTGGACAGTATGGCTACACCTTC
>-|-|TRBJ1-4|TRBV6-1
CASSEILTTNEKLFF
TGTGCCAGCAGTGAAATATTAACAACTAATGAAAAACTGTTTTTT
>-|-|TRBJ2-1|TRBV19
CASRVDRGSFYNEQFF
TGTGCCAGTAGGGTGGATCGGGGATCTTTCTACAATGAGCAGTTCTTC
>-|-|TRBJ2-3|TRBV4-2
CASSQDLDTQYF
TGTGCCAGCAGCCAAGACTTAGATACGCAGTATTTT
>-|once|TRBJ2-3|TRBV27
CASRRGSTDTQYF
TGTGCCAGCAGAAGGGGAAGCACAGATACGCAGTATTTT
>-|-|TRBJ2-3|TRBV5-4
CASSLAPTSTDTQYF
TGTGCCAGCAGCTTGGCCCCAACTAGCACAGATACGCAGTATTTT